The next 16 T cell receptor beta chains were all read from a single sample in a study of blood T cell repertoires in COVID-19. Profiling relied on immunoSEQ multiplex PCR, and the TCRdb table lists in-frame clones only, not all of them. Here the sample spans over 200,000 clones, 70% to 90% being singletons. The sequenced sample was PBMCs or T cells enriched from blood (not recorded which). These receptors came from a young man who had recovered from COVID-19.

Ten or more counts support this clone. V is TRBV28 and J is TRBJ1-5, with D hard to call. Trimming stripped 3 bases from V and 5 bases from J, with 11 bases between. This CDR3 region has 14 residues. Per germline, CDR1 MDHEN and CDR2 SYDVKM. CDR3 nucleotide sequence: TGTGCCAGCAGTTTGGGAGTGGGGTATCAGCCCCAGCATTTT. It is translated as CASSLGVGYQPQHF.

This clone appeared once. V usage is TRBV15 and J usage is TRBJ2-1; 8 bases align to TRBD1. The CDR3 consists of 15 residues. J gave up 6 bases and V 1 base, and 5 bases lay outside the gene matches. Germline V gives CDR1 LNHNV, CDR2 YYDKDF (reference sequence). In DNA, the CDR3 is TGTGCCACCAGCAGAGGACAGGGGCAGCTCAATGAGCAGTTCTTC. Protein sequence: CATSRGQGQLNEQFF.

This clone was counted a single time. V and J are TRBV4-1 and TRBJ2-7; 11 nucleotides line up with TRBD1. Germline values: CDR1 MGHRA, CDR2 YSYEKL. The CDR3 length is 16 residues. The J segment lost 3 bases and the V segment lost 4 bases, leaving 8 bases of the junction unmatched. The CDR3: CASSPLSGTGGYEQYF. The CDR3 DNA follows: TGCGCCAGCAGCCCTCTCTCTGGGACAGGGGGCTACGAGCAGTACTTC.

This rearrangement joins TRBV4-2 to TRBJ2-3; D possibly corresponds to TRBD1 (6 bases). The CDR3 is 18 amino acids. Germline V gene data show CDR1 as LGHNA and CDR2 as YNFKEQ. V lost 1 base and J lost 1, with 18 bases in between. For the CDR3, the DNA is TGTGCCAGCAGCCAAGTGATTAGGGGGTATTCGGGCACAGATACGCAGTATTTT. As protein: CASSQVIRGYSGTDTQYF.

The chain couples TRBV12-3 or TRBV12-4 to TRBJ2-1; possibly TRBD1 for D (6 bases). The CDR3 spans 12 residues. V was trimmed by 1 base and J by 10 bases, leaving 8 bases between them. The CDR3 nucleotides are TGTGCCAGCAGTTTAGTAGGGGGAGAGCAGTTCTTC. This translates into CASSLVGGEQFF.

V and J are TRBV30 and TRBJ1-5; D perhaps matches TRBD1 (5 bases). The CDR3 contains 14 residues. The germline gives CDR1 GTSNPN, CDR2 SVGIG (reference sequence). Trimming cost V 1 base and J 5 bases, with 12 bases left between them. The CDR3: CAWSGGLAYQPQHF. The CDR3 coding sequence is TGTGCCTGGAGTGGGGGCCTGGCATATCAGCCCCAGCATTTT.

The rearrangement uses TRBV18 and TRBJ1-4, with 8 bases identical to TRBD1. CDR3 length: 14 residues. Germline CDR1 and CDR2: KGHSH and LQKENI. After removal of 2 bases from V and 8 bases from J, the junction contained 4 bases not matched to a gene. CDR3 residues: CASSPGRGPEKLFF. In DNA, the CDR3 is TGTGCCAGCTCACCAGGCAGGGGGCCCGAAAAACTGTTTTTT. Based on the CDR3 plus reference TRBV18 and TRBJ1-4, the full variable domain is NAGVMQNPRHLVRRRGQEARLRCSPMKGHSHVYWYRQLPEEGLKFMVYLQKENIIDESGMPKERFSAEFPKEGPSILRIQQVVRGDSAAYFCASSPGRGPEKLFFGSGTQLSVL.

This sequence joins TRBV10-3 and TRBJ2-2; maybe TRBD2 (7 bases). V was shortened by 6 bases and J by 4 bases, with 18 bases between the two germline ends. Germline CDR1 is ENHRY and CDR2 is SYGVKD. The CDR3 loop spans 16 amino acids. The DNA for the CDR3 is TGTGCCATCAGCGCTTCCCCGGGGGGCGGCACCGGGGAGCTGTTTTTT. Translation: CAISASPGGGTGELFF.

This clone was seen a handful of times. This rearrangement joins TRBV19 to TRBJ1-6; TRBD1 aligns across 8 bases. CDR1 LNHDA and CDR2 SQIVND come from the germline V gene (reference sequence). The CDR3 length is 16 residues. V lost 3 bases and J lost 5; bases outside the gene matches: 6. CDR3 region: CASSIGTGEHNSPLHF. In nucleotides, the CDR3 is TGTGCCAGTAGTATTGGGACAGGAGAACATAATTCACCCCTCCACTTT.

The CDR3 sequence: CSASGQGAGTDTQYF. Here the CDR3 DNA reads TGCAGTGCTAGTGGACAGGGGGCTGGGACAGATACGCAGTATTTT. J is TRBJ2-3 and V is TRBV20-1, with TRBD1 identical over 11 bases. The V segment lost 3 bases and the J segment 3 bases; nucleotides outside the gene matches: 5. CDR1 DFQATT and CDR2 SNEGSKA come from the germline V gene (reference sequence). CDR3 length: 15 amino acids.

V is TRBV27 and J is TRBJ2-7; 11 bases match TRBD1. CDR1 MNHEY and CDR2 SMNVEV come from the germline V gene (reference sequence). J was trimmed by 4 bases and V by 3 bases; bases with no gene match: 8. The CDR3 covers 16 residues. CDR3 nucleotides: TGTGCCAGCAGTTTCCTCGAGTGGGACAGGGGGTACGAGCAGTACTTC. This translates into CASSFLEWDRGYEQYF.

The chain carries TRBV7-8 and TRBJ2-5, with 10 nucleotides matching TRBD2. The J segment lost 0 bases and the V segment lost 1 base, leaving 5 bases of the junction unmatched. Germline V lookup: CDR1 SGHVS, CDR2 FQNEAQ. The CDR3 sequence is 17 residues long. The CDR3 is CASSLELLAGNQETQYF. For the CDR3, the DNA is TGTGCCAGCAGCTTAGAGTTACTAGCGGGAAACCAAGAGACCCAGTACTTC.

The sample holds a few counts of this clone. The chain recombines TRBV6-1 with TRBJ2-2, with D maybe TRBD2 (6 bases). The CDR3 has 15 residues. The V end was cut by 2 bases, the J end by 5 bases, with 12 bases between. Germline CDR1 reads MNHNS; CDR2 reads SASEGT. This CDR3 is CASSETGVRTGELFF. Here the CDR3 DNA reads TGTGCCAGCAGTGAAACGGGGGTACGAACCGGGGAGCTGTTTTTT.

The chain uses TRBV5-4 and TRBJ2-7; 7 bases match TRBD2. CDR3 length: 17 amino acids. J gave up 1 base and V 4 bases, and 14 bases lay outside the gene matches. Germline CDR1 reads SGHNT; CDR2 reads YYREEE (reference sequence). The CDR3 DNA sequence: TGTGCCAGCAGCCCCGGTAGAAGCGGGAATTATTCCTACGAGCAGTACTTC. The encoded protein is CASSPGRSGNYSYEQYF.

Only a few counts were recorded for this clone. This chain joins TRBV4-1 and TRBJ1-5; 7 bases agree with TRBD1. The CDR3 totals 15 residues. V lost 3 bases and J lost 5; bases outside the gene matches: 7. Germline CDR1 and CDR2: MGHRA and YSYEKL. This CDR3 is CASSQLTGIDQPQHF. In DNA, the CDR3 is TGCGCCAGCAGCCAGCTGACAGGGATCGATCAGCCCCAGCATTTT.

This clone was picked up one time. The rearrangement links TRBV5-1 to TRBJ2-7; TRBD2 aligns across 15 bases. The CDR3 has 19 residues. Germline V gives CDR1 SGHRS, CDR2 YFSETQ. The J segment lost 2 bases and the V segment lost 4 bases, leaving 13 bases of the junction unmatched. CDR3 in DNA: TGCGCCAGCAGCGGGACAGGAAGGACTAGCGGGAGGGTTGCCTACGAGCAGTACTTC. Encoded protein: CASSGTGRTSGRVAYEQYF.